This T cell receptor beta chain was recovered during a study of blood T cell repertoires in COVID-19. Study-wide background: Collection of acute and convalescent COVID-19 samples took place in the United States, Italy and Spain. The cDNA or gDNA used as material had been derived from T cells, B-cell-depleted T cells, or PBMCs.

The CDR3 runs 12 residues. Between the trimmed V and J ends, which lost 10 bases and 4 bases, there was a span of 13 bases. Germline-derived CDR1 and CDR2 are SNHLY and FYNNEI. Original processing notes: Using reference gene primer amplification, nucleated cell counts were estimated. Some clones are missing from TCRdb's copy, which holds only in-frame ones; the method was immunoSEQ multiplex PCR. Clone size and V and J calls were adopted from that table, with D and trimming inferred from the DNA. The data show a few hundred thousand clones, about 88% seen once. The chain uses TRBV2 and TRBJ1-1, with a tentative D call TRBD1 (5 bases). This receptor was identified in a woman aged 40 to 55 who had recovered from COVID-19. The material sequenced was peripheral blood. CDR3 loop: CATNGGTTEAFF. CDR3 DNA sequence: TGTGCCACCAATGGAGGGACCACTGAAGCTTTCTTT.